This T cell receptor (beta chain) was sequenced during a study of metastatic and nonmetastatic thyroid tumors. The wider study: The authors compared repertoires across blood and tumor or nodule tissue from malignant and benign thyroid patients.

Study-wide points: The study reportedly found significantly higher TCR beta diversity in malignant thyroid tumors than benign nodules, in blood and tumor.

The CDR3 is made up of 13 amino acids. After removal of 5 bases from V and 4 bases from J, the junction contained 5 bases not matched to a gene. Germline V gene data show CDR1 as DFQATT and CDR2 as SNEGSKA (reference sequence). Note on this clone: Its antigen is not known.

In the original workflow: Clinicopathological groups supplied CDR3 differences that were used to build a distant-metastasis classifier for papillary thyroid cancer. With MiXCR, TCRdb called clones anew from the PCR reads. V and J calls and clone size were set by TCRdb, not the authors. Among 91,000 or so clones listed, roughly an eighth were seen once. Patients had received no treatment of any kind before thyroid surgery. This sequence joins TRBV20-1 and TRBJ2-4; TRBD1 matches at 7 bases. This receptor was taken from a female donor with papillary thyroid cancer or a benign thyroid nodule (not recorded which). Some clones in this sample may be carry-over from other donors' samples. The material sequenced was blood. The CDR3 reads CSAFKTGKNIQYF. DNA of the CDR3: TGCAGTGCTTTTAAGACAGGGAAAAACATTCAGTACTTC.